The text below deals with one T cell receptor (beta chain). This CDR3 has 13 amino acids. The V end was cut by 1 base, the J end by 5 bases, with 9 bases between. Germline V lookup: CDR1 GTSNPN, CDR2 SVGIG (reference sequence). These data are taken from a study of blood T cell repertoires in COVID-19. At the level of the study: Samples representing acute and convalescent COVID-19 were sourced from the United States, Italy and Spain. T cells, B-cell-depleted T cells, or PBMCs supplied cDNA or gDNA.

As processed by the authors: Estimates of nucleated cell counts were drawn from the amplification of reference gene primers. Assay used: immunoSEQ multiplex PCR; TCRdb lists only in-frame clones, some missing. V and J calls plus clone size are reproduced from that table; the DNA served to infer D and trimming. The table records under 150,000 clones, approximately 90% of them present only once. This clonotype was sampled from a man between 50 and 59 years old with active or convalescent COVID-19. What was sequenced was peripheral blood. The V gene is TRBV30, the J gene TRBJ1-5; D might be TRBD1 (5 bases). Here the CDR3 DNA reads TGTGCCTGGAGTGCCCAGGGTGATCAGCCCCAGCATTTT. This gives the protein CAWSAQGDQPQHF.